Below are 21 T cell receptor beta chains sequenced from a single sample in a study of cytomegalovirus exposure and HLA in healthy donors. With 60 Vbeta and 13 Jbeta primers, the PCR was carried out. Data came from immunoSEQ multiplex PCR; TCRdb stores just in-frame clones and leaves some out. The table lists about 120,000 clones, approximately 82% of them singletons. Sequenced sample: PBMCs. The receptors originated from a man younger than 35 in good health and CMV-seropositive.

The chain carries TRBV10-3 and TRBJ2-6; 10 positions match TRBD1. Germline CDR1 ENHRY, CDR2 SYGVKD. The V segment lost 9 bases and the J segment 1 base; nucleotides outside the gene matches: 3. This CDR3 has 15 residues. CDR3 coding DNA: TGTGCCATGACAGGGGGCGCTTCTGGGGCCAACGTCCTGACTTTC. Protein sequence: CAMTGGASGANVLTF.

The rearrangement uses TRBV6-5 and TRBJ2-1; TRBD1 is a possible D gene (6 bases). Between the trimmed V and J ends, which lost 7 bases and 14 bases, there was a span of 18 bases. The V gene's germline CDR1 is MNHEY and CDR2 SVGAGI. This CDR3 has 12 residues. DNA for the CDR3: TGTGCCAGCACCTCGATAGACAGGTTGGAGTTCTTC. This gives the protein CASTSIDRLEFF.

The chain recombines TRBV4-1 with TRBJ2-7, with D possibly matching TRBD2 (5 bases). V lost 0 bases, J lost 0 bases, and 9 bases lay in between. CDR3 length equals 15 residues. Germline V lookup: CDR1 MGHRA, CDR2 YSYEKL. CDR3 protein: CASSQEGGSSYEQYF. CDR3 coding DNA: TGCGCCAGCAGCCAAGAAGGAGGTAGCTCCTACGAGCAGTACTTC.

J is TRBJ1-2 and V is TRBV5-1; 10 bases are a match to TRBD1. CDR1 is SGHRS, CDR2 YFSETQ, per germline. V trimming: 2 bases; J trimming: 3 bases; junction bases outside the gene matches: 7. The CDR3 sequence is 16 residues long. The CDR3 is CASSLMTGGSDYGYTF. The CDR3 nucleotides read TGCGCCAGCAGCTTAATGACAGGGGGCTCGGACTATGGCTACACCTTC.

The genes are TRBV21-1 and TRBJ2-7; the listed D gene, TRBD2, was not tested against the DNA. TRBV21-1 is recorded as a pseudogene. The CDR3 consists of 13 residues. The CDR3 region is CASSKDGSSEQYF. CDR3 DNA sequence: TGTGCCAGCAGCAAAGATGGTAGCAGCGAGCAGTACTTC.

The chain links TRBV4-1 to TRBJ1-2; no clear D gene. Germline values: CDR1 MGHRA, CDR2 YSYEKL. Trimming left V 0 bases short and J 4 bases short, with 9 bases between. The CDR3 has 14 residues. For the CDR3, the DNA is TGCGCCAGCAGCCAAGATCCGGGAACCTATGGCTACACCTTC. The encoded protein is CASSQDPGTYGYTF.

The chain couples TRBV6-6 to TRBJ2-7, with D uncertain. Trimming cost V 2 bases and J 2 bases, with 4 bases left between them. Germline V gives CDR1 MNHNY, CDR2 SVGAGI (reference sequence). The CDR3 is 12 residues long. CDR3 nucleotide sequence: TGTGCCAGCAGTTACCTCGCCTACGAGCAGTACTTC. This gives the protein CASSYLAYEQYF.

The V call is TRBV12-5, the J call TRBJ1-5; the D is unclear. This CDR3 is 11 amino acids long. The germline CDR1 and CDR2 sequences are LGHNT and FRNRAP. Trimming left V 4 bases short and J 5 bases short, with 3 bases between. DNA of the CDR3: TGTGCTAGTGGTTCCTATCAGCCCCAGCATTTT. Translating it yields CASGSYQPQHF.

The genes are TRBV5-1 and TRBJ1-5, with 8 positions matching TRBD1. From germline, CDR1 is SGHRS and CDR2 YFSETQ. After removal of 4 bases from V and 6 bases from J, the junction contained 6 bases not matched to a gene. CDR3 length: 14 residues. Here the CDR3 reads CASSLSTGGQPQHF. The CDR3 DNA sequence: TGCGCCAGCAGCCTAAGCACAGGGGGTCAGCCCCAGCATTTT.

The chain carries TRBV19 and TRBJ1-1, with D possibly TRBD1 on 6 matching bases. Germline assignment: CDR1 LNHDA and CDR2 SQIVND (reference sequence). This CDR3 region has 14 residues. Trimming stripped 7 bases from V and 1 base from J, with 13 bases between. Written as DNA, the CDR3 is TGTGCCAGTAAAAAGAGGACAGCGAACACTGAAGCTTTCTTT. Translation gives CASKKRTANTEAFF.

The genes are TRBV2 and TRBJ2-1; TRBD1 matches at 7 bases. The CDR3 covers 14 residues. The germline CDR1 and CDR2 sequences are SNHLY and FYNNEI. V was pared by 7 bases and J by 7 bases, with 10 bases of the junction left unmatched. This CDR3 is CASTLQTGMNEQFF. The CDR3 DNA sequence: TGTGCCAGCACCCTCCAGACAGGGATGAATGAGCAGTTCTTC.

This clone was found a few times. This rearrangement joins TRBV10-3 to TRBJ1-3, with D maybe TRBD1 (5 bases). Between the trimmed V and J ends, which lost 6 bases and 0 bases, there was a span of 9 bases. This CDR3 region has 14 residues. In germline, CDR1 is ENHRY, CDR2 SYGVKD. CDR3: CAIRQGLSGNTIYF. In nucleotides, the CDR3 is TGTGCCATCAGGCAGGGTCTCTCTGGAAACACCATATATTTT.

The CDR3 bases are TGTGCCAGCAGCTATACGACAGGGGGCAGCTCCTACGAGCAGTACTTC. This sequence encodes CASSYTTGGSSYEQYF. V and J are TRBV5-4 and TRBJ2-7, with 10 positions matching TRBD1. The CDR3 has 16 residues. CDR1 SGHNT and CDR2 YYREEE come from the germline V gene (reference sequence). The J segment lost 0 bases and the V segment lost 3 bases, leaving 6 bases of the junction unmatched.

A note on this clone: The junction departs from germline at one end; a sequencing error may be responsible. V usage is TRBV20-1 and J usage is TRBJ2-3; 11 nucleotides line up with TRBD2. This CDR3 is 11 amino acids long. CDR1 and CDR2 from the germline V gene are DFQATT and SNEGSKA (reference sequence). CDR3 sequence: CSAPASGGSVF. The CDR3 DNA is TGCAGTGCCCCGGCTAGCGGGGGGTCGGTGTTT.

This clone appeared once. The V gene is TRBV5-4, the J gene TRBJ1-4; TRBD1 might be the D (6 bases). This CDR3 spans 15 amino acids. Looked up from germline, CDR1 is SGHNT and CDR2 is YYREEE (reference sequence). V was shortened by 3 bases and J by 4 bases, with 13 bases between the two germline ends. In DNA form, the CDR3 reads TGTGCCAGCAGCTCCCGGGAGGGGGGTAATGAAAAACTGTTTTTT. It specifies CASSSREGGNEKLFF.

The chain couples TRBV9 to TRBJ1-1, with a tentative D call TRBD1 (5 bases). This CDR3 is built from 14 residues. The germline gives CDR1 SGDLS, CDR2 YYNGEE. V lost 0 bases and J lost 4, with 10 bases in between. In DNA, the CDR3 is TGTGCCAGCAGCGTAGGTGCAGGGTTCACTGAAGCTTTCTTT. It yields the protein CASSVGAGFTEAFF.

J is TRBJ2-2 and V is TRBV7-2; 11 positions agree with TRBD2. The CDR3 is 17 residues long. Looked up from germline, CDR1 is SGHTA and CDR2 is FQGNSA. The junction had 8 bases not matched to a gene; V was cut back by 4 bases and J by 4 bases. CDR3 residues: CASSSSLLAGVTGELFF. The CDR3 region has the DNA TGTGCCAGCAGCTCCTCCCTACTAGCGGGGGTCACCGGGGAGCTGTTTTTT.

The chain links TRBV6-1 to TRBJ1-5; the D is unclear. V gave up 9 bases and J gave up 0 bases, with 12 bases separating them. This CDR3 contains 14 residues. Per the germline V gene, CDR1 is MNHNS and CDR2 is SASEGT. The CDR3 DNA follows: TGTGCCAGTACTAGGGAGAATAGCAATCAGCCCCAGCATTTT. It is translated as CASTRENSNQPQHF.

This clone came up once. The chain couples TRBV7-9 to TRBJ2-1; TRBD2 matches 7 bases. The CDR3 extends over 15 amino acids. Germline CDR1 and CDR2: SEHNR and FQNEAQ (reference sequence). J was trimmed by 7 bases and V by 11 bases; bases with no gene match: 17. CDR3 in amino acids: CAPREVAGVWNEQFF. For the CDR3, the DNA is TGTGCCCCCCGAGAGGTGGCGGGGGTTTGGAATGAGCAGTTCTTC.

V usage is TRBV5-6 and J usage is TRBJ2-7; TRBD1 matches at 8 bases. CDR3 length equals 15 residues. The V segment lost 3 bases and the J segment 5 bases; nucleotides outside the gene matches: 10. CDR1 is SGHDT, CDR2 YYEEEE, per germline. The CDR3 is CASSWGTGSPNEQYF. The DNA of the CDR3 is TGTGCCAGCAGCTGGGGGACAGGTAGCCCCAACGAGCAGTACTTC.

The rearrangement joins TRBV30 to TRBJ1-3; D gene uncertain. The CDR3 covers 14 residues. V lost 8 bases and J lost 0, with 14 bases in between. Germline V lookup: CDR1 GTSNPN, CDR2 SVGIG (reference sequence). The CDR3: CARDNTGSGNTIYF. CDR3 coding DNA: TGTGCCCGAGACAACACCGGCTCTGGAAACACCATATATTTT.